The following is a T cell receptor beta chain sequence with its context. Cohorts were assigned according to the clinical history that participants reported. This CDR3 contains 15 residues. Germline trimming cut 6 bases from V and 5 bases from J; bases unmatched to any gene: 7. Germline CDR1 is MDHEN and CDR2 is SYDVKM. The source of the sample is a study of blood T cell repertoires in COVID-19. Turning to the study itself: Researchers got acute and convalescent COVID-19 samples from the United States, Italy and Spain. Sample material is recorded as cDNA or gDNA derived from T cells, B-cell-depleted T cells, or PBMCs.

Original analysis: Amplification of reference gene primers was used by the study to estimate nucleated cell counts. The data were produced by immunoSEQ multiplex PCR, yet TCRdb's version contains in-frame clones alone and is incomplete. V, J and clone size are taken as reported in that table, and D and trimming were inferred from the DNA itself. This sample carries 150,000 to 200,000 clones, 88% of them seen once, and the ten largest clones take 9%. The clonotype was recovered from a woman younger than 35 who had recovered from COVID-19. Sequencing input: PBMCs or T cells enriched from blood (not recorded which). This chain uses TRBV28 with TRBJ1-5; 10 bases agree with TRBD1. The CDR3: CASRVDRGIDQPQHF. The CDR3 DNA reads as TGTGCCAGCAGGGTGGACAGGGGGATAGATCAGCCCCAGCATTTT.